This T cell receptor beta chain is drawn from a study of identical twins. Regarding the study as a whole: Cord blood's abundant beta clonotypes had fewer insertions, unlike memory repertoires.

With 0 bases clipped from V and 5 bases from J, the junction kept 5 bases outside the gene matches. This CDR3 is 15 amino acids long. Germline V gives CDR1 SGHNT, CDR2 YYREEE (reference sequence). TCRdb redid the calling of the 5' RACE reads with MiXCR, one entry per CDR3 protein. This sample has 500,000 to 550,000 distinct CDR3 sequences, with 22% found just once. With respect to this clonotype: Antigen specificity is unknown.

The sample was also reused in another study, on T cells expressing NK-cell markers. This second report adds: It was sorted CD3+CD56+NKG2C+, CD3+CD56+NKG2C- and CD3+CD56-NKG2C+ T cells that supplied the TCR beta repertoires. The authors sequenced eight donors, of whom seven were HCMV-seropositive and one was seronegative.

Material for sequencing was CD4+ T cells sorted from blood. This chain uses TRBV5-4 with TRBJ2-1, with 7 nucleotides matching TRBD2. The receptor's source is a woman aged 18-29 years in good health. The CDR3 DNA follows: TGTGCCAGCAGCTTGGCTACAGCGGGGAACAATGAGCAGTTCTTC. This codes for CASSLATAGNNEQFF. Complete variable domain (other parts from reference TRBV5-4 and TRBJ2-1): ETGVTQSPTHLIKTRGQQVTLRCSSQSGHNTVSWYQQALGQGPQFIFQYYREEENGRGNFPPRFSGLQFPNYSSELNVNALELDDSALYLCASSLATAGNNEQFFGPGTRLTVL.